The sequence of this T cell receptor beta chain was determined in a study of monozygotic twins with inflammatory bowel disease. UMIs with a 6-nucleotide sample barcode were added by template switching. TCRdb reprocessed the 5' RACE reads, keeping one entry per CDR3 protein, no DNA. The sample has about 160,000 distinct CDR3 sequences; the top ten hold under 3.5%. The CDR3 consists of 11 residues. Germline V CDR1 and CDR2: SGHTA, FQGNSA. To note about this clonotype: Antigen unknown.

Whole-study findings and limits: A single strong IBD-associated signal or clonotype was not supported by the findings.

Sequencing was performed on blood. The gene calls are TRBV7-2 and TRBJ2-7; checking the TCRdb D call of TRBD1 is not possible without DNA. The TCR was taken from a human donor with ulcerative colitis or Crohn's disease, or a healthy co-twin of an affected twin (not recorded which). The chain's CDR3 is CASSSLVEQYF. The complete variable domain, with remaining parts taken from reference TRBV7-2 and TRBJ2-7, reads GAGVSQSPSNKVTEKGKDVELRCDPISGHTALYWYRQSLGQGLEFLIYFQGNSAPDKSGLPSDRFSAERTGGSVSTLTIQRTQQEDSAVYLCASSSLVEQYFGPGTRLTVT.